The 8 T cell receptor beta chains given below trace back to one sample, sequenced in a study of PD-1 blockade in classical Hodgkin lymphoma. Time point here: newly diagnosed, previously untreated cHL patient sample. Sequencing used immunoSEQ multiplex PCR; TCRdb keeps in-frame clones, though not all of them. The sample carries about 47,000 clones, roughly 93% recorded once. Sequencing input: peripheral blood mononuclear cells (PBMCs). Every receptor here comes from a human donor with classical Hodgkin lymphoma.

The V and J genes are TRBV6-5 and TRBJ1-4; the D gene is possibly TRBD1 (5 bases). Germline V gives CDR1 MNHEY, CDR2 SVGAGI. The CDR3 contains 13 residues. Deletions cut 2 bases from V and 8 bases from J, with 9 bases between. The CDR3 is CASSYRGGEKLFF. The CDR3, as DNA: TGTGCCAGCAGTTACAGGGGAGGGGAAAAACTGTTTTTT.

CDR3 in amino acids: CASREGLNTEAFF. DNA for the CDR3: TGTGCCAGCAGGGAAGGGCTGAACACTGAAGCTTTCTTT. The chain recombines TRBV25-1 with TRBJ1-1, with D unclear. V was trimmed by 6 bases and J by 0 bases, leaving 8 bases between them. CDR3 length equals 13 residues. Per germline, CDR1 MGHDK and CDR2 SYGVNS.

The chain recombines TRBV19 with TRBJ2-7; D is tentatively TRBD1 or TRBD2 (6 bases each). Trimming took off 3 bases at V and 2 bases at J, with 17 bases between the two ends. Per the germline V gene, CDR1 is LNHDA and CDR2 is SQIVND (reference sequence). CDR3 length: 16 amino acids. The CDR3 is CASSILGGGGAYEQYF. The CDR3 DNA reads TGTGCCAGTAGTATCCTCGGTGGAGGGGGTGCCTACGAGCAGTACTTC. The full variable domain, its missing parts supplied by reference TRBV19 and TRBJ2-7, is DGGITQSPKYLFRKEGQNVTLSCEQNLNHDAMYWYRQDPGQGLRLIYYSQIVNDFQKGDIAEGYSVSREKKESFPLTVTSAQKNPTAFYLCASSILGGGGAYEQYFGPGTRLTVT.

Concerning this clone itself: Other DNA sequences in this specimen translate into the identical CDR3. V and J are TRBV2 and TRBJ1-4; D not certain. This CDR3 has 14 amino acids. Germline lookup yields CDR1 SNHLY and CDR2 FYNNEI. Trimming cost V 0 bases and J 5 bases, with 7 bases left between them. Here the CDR3 DNA reads TGTGCCAGCAGTGAAGCGGCAGCAAATGAAAAACTGTTTTTT. It codes for CASSEAAANEKLFF.

This chain joins TRBV27 and TRBJ2-3, with D unresolved. Trimming took 8 bases from V and 0 from J, leaving 12 bases between them. The CDR3 extends over 14 amino acids. Germline V CDR1 and CDR2: MNHEY, SMNVEV (reference sequence). The CDR3: CASFPPSSTDTQYF. In DNA, the CDR3 is TGTGCCAGCTTCCCCCCCTCTAGCACAGATACGCAGTATTTT.

The chain is built from TRBV21-1 and TRBJ2-1; the D call in the table, TRBD2, was not verified against the DNA. TRBV21-1 is shown as a pseudogene. The CDR3 spans 16 residues. CDR3 in DNA: TGTGCCAGCAGCAAAAGAGAGCGGGAGGATTCGGGTGAGCAGTTCTTC. Translating it yields CASSKREREDSGEQFF.

The chain couples TRBV9 to TRBJ1-2; 9 positions agree with TRBD1. CDR3 length: 14 amino acids. Germline CDR1 and CDR2: SGDLS and YYNGEE. With 4 bases clipped from V and 6 bases from J, the junction kept 7 bases outside the gene matches. CDR3 sequence (DNA): TGTGCCAGCAGCTTCGGACAGGGGAACGATGGCTACACCTTC. Translated, it gives CASSFGQGNDGYTF.

J is TRBJ2-7 and V is TRBV21-1; the D call of TRBD2 is as the table states it, not checked on the DNA. TRBV21-1 is a pseudogene locus. The CDR3 totals 14 residues. CDR3 sequence: CASNWRQLLYEQYF. The CDR3 bases are TGTGCCAGCAACTGGAGGCAGTTACTATACGAGCAGTACTTC.